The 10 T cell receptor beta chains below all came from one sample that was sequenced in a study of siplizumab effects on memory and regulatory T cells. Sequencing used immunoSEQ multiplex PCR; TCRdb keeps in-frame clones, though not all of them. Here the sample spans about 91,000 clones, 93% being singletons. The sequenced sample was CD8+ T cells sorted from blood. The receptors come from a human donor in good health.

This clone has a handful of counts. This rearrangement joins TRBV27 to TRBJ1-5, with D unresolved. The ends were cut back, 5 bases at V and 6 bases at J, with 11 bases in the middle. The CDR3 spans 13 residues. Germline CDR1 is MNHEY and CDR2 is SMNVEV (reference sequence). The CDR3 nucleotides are TGTGCCAGCAGTGAGGGCGTCCGTCAGCCCCAGCATTTT. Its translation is CASSEGVRQPQHF.

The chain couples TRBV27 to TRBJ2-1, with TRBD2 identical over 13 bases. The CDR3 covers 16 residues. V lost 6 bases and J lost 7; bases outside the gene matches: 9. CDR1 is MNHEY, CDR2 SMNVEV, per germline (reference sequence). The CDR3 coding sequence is TGTGCCAGCAGCCAACTAGCGGGAGGGGACCTTAATGAGCAGTTCTTC. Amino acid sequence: CASSQLAGGDLNEQFF.

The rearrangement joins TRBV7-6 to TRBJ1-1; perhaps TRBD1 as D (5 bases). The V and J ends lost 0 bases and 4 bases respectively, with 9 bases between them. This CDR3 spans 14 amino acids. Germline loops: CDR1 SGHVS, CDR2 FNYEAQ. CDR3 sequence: CASSLARVGTEAFF. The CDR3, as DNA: TGTGCCAGCAGCTTAGCCAGGGTAGGCACTGAAGCTTTCTTT.

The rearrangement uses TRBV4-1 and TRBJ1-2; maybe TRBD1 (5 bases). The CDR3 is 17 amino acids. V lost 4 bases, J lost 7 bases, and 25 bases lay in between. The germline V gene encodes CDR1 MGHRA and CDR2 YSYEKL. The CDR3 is CASSPSPVAGRIIGYTF. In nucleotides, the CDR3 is TGCGCCAGCAGCCCCTCGCCTGTGGCAGGGAGGATAATTGGCTACACCTTC.

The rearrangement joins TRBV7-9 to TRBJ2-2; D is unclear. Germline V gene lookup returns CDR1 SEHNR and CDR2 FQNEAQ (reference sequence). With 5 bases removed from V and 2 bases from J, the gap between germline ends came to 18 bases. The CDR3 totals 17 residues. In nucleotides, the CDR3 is TGTGCCAGCAGCAGGTCTTTGGGTCGGTTCAACACCGGGGAGCTGTTTTTT. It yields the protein CASSRSLGRFNTGELFF.

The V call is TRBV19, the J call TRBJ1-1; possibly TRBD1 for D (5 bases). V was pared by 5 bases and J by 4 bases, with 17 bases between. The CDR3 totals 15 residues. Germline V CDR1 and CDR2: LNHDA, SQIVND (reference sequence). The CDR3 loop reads CASSGTGGFGTEAFF. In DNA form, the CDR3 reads TGTGCCAGTAGTGGGACGGGAGGGTTCGGCACTGAAGCTTTCTTT.

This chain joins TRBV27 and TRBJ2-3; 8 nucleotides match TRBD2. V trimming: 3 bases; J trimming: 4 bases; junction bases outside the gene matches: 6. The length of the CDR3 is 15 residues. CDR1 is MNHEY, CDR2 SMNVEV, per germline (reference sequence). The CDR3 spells CASSLGGGTPDTQYF. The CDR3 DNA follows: TGTGCCAGCAGTTTGGGCGGGGGGACGCCAGATACGCAGTATTTT.

The CDR3 sequence is CASSLRTSGFSYEQYF. The DNA for the CDR3 is TGCGCCAGCAGCCTCCGGACTAGCGGCTTCTCCTACGAGCAGTACTTC. The J gene is TRBJ2-5, the V gene TRBV5-1, with TRBD2 identical over 10 bases. TRBJ2-7 matches the DNA end more closely, so the J call is doubtful. In germline, CDR1 is SGHRS, CDR2 YFSETQ. There are 16 residues in the CDR3.

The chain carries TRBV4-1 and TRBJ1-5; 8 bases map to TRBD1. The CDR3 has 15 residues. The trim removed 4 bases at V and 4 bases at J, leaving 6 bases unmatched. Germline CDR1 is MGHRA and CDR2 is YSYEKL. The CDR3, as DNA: TGCGCCAGCAGCCGAACGGACAGGGAAAATCAGCCCCAGCATTTT. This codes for CASSRTDRENQPQHF.

In DNA, the CDR3 is TGTGCCAGCAGCGGACTAGCGGGGGATACGCAGTATTTT. Encoded protein: CASSGLAGDTQYF. The chain employs TRBV11-2 and TRBJ2-3, with 12 bases fitting TRBD2. Trimming cost V 5 bases and J 6 bases; bases outside gene matches: 0. This CDR3 is 13 amino acids long. From germline, CDR1 is SGHAT and CDR2 FQNNGV.